The rows below give T cell receptor beta chains drawn from one sample of a study of blood T cell repertoires in COVID-19. The method was immunoSEQ multiplex PCR; TCRdb's version includes in-frame clones alone and lacks a portion of them. Among about 230,000 clones, about 91% were seen once, and the ten largest hold approximately 2.3%. The sample was PBMCs or T cells enriched from blood (not recorded which). Source of these receptors: a woman in her thirties or forties with acute COVID-19. Both conserved end residues are part of each CDR3. A D gene is named only where the DNA matches it firmly. Some rows mark clone size as missing; the rest say once, few, many or name a class of expanded clone.

j_gene	len	d_gene	v_gene	abundance	CDR3nt	CDR3aa
TRBJ1-2	15	-	TRBV14	-	TGTGCCAGCAGCCAAGATATCCGGTCTAACTATGGCTACACCTTC	CASSQDIRSNYGYTF
TRBJ2-5	20	TRBD2	TRBV10-2	-	TGCGCCAGCAGTGACTCAGGGGGCGCCAGGACTAGCGGGAGAAGAGAGACCCAGTACTTC	CASSDSGGARTSGRRETQYF
TRBJ1-2	17	TRBD1	TRBV19	-	TGTGCCAGTAGTATCCCCGGACAGGGAGTAGGGGGAGATGGCTACACCTTC	CASSIPGQGVGGDGYTF
TRBJ2-3	13	-	TRBV9	-	TGTGCCAGCAGCGTAGGGCAGGGCGATACGCAGTATTTT	CASSVGQGDTQYF
TRBJ1-1	13	-	TRBV5-1	-	TGCGCCAGCAGCAGAGAATTGAACACTGAAGCTTTCTTT	CASSRELNTEAFF
TRBJ1-2	15	-	TRBV4-3	once	TGCGCCAGCAGCCAAGCCCTGGGACTGAGCTATGGCTACACCTTC	CASSQALGLSYGYTF
TRBJ1-6	15	-	TRBV6-5	-	TGTGCCAGCAGTCAAAAGAGCTCCTATAATTCACCCCTCCACTTT	CASSQKSSYNSPLHF
TRBJ2-5	15	-	TRBV3-1/TRBV3-2	-	TGTGCCAGCAGCCAAGATCGGGTTAGACAAGAGACCCAGTACTTC	CASSQDRVRQETQYF
TRBJ2-7	16	TRBD2	TRBV5-1	-	TGCGCCAGCAGCCTTCTGACTAGCGGGGCCTTGGGGGAGCAGTACTTC	CASSLLTSGALGEQYF
TRBJ1-5	18	TRBD1	TRBV30	-	TGTGCCTGGAGTGTAAGGGGGCATAGATTGAAGAGCAATCAGCCCCAGCATTTT	CAWSVRGHRLKSNQPQHF
TRBJ2-7	17	TRBD1	TRBV29-1	-	TGCAGCGTCGCGAATTCCCCGGGACAGGGATTGTCCTACGAGCAGTACTTC	CSVANSPGQGLSYEQYF